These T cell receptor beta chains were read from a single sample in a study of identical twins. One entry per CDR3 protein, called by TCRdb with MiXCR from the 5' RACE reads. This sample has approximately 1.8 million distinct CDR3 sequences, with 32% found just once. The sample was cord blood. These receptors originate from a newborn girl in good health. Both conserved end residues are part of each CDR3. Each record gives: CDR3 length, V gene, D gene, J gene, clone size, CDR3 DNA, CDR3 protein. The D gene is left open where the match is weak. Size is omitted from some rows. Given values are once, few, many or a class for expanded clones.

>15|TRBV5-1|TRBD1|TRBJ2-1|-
TGCGCCAGCAGCTTGATGGTCCTACAGGGGGATGAGCAGTTCTTC
CASSLMVLQGDEQFF
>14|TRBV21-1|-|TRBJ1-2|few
TGTGCCAGCCCTCTAGGCAGGGTAAACTATGGCTACACCTTC
CASPLGRVNYGYTF
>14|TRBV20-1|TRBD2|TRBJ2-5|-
TGCAGTGCGATTCACCCTAGCGGGAAGGAGACCCAGTACTTC
CSAIHPSGKETQYF
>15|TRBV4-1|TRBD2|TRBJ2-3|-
TGCGCCAGCAGCCCAGAAGCGGGGCCCGCAAATACGCAGTATTTT
CASSPEAGPANTQYF
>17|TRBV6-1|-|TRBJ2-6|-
TGTGCCAGCAGTGCCATGGGACAAAACTCTGGGGCCAACGTCCTGACTTTC
CASSAMGQNSGANVLTF
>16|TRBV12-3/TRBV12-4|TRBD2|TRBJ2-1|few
TGTGCCAGCACCAAGCGGGGGACCCCCTCCTACAATGAGCAGTTCTTC
CASTKRGTPSYNEQFF
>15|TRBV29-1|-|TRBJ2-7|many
TGCAGCGCAAAGTCAAATGTGGGGGATTTCTACGAGCAGTACTTC
CSAKSNVGDFYEQYF
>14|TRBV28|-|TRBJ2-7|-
TGTGCCAGCAGGGAGGTGTTCAGCTCCTACGAGCAGTACTTC
CASREVFSSYEQYF
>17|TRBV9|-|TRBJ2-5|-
TGTGCCAGCAGCGTAAAACCCACTGCGGGATTCCAAGAGACCCAGTACTTC
CASSVKPTAGFQETQYF
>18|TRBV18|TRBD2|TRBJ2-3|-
TGTGCCAGCTCACCCAAGGCCCGAACTAGCGGGAGCACAGATACGCAGTATTTT
CASSPKARTSGSTDTQYF
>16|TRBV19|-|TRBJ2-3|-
TGTGCCAGTAGTATCGGCGGTGCGCTAGCCTCAGATACGCAGTATTTT
CASSIGGALASDTQYF
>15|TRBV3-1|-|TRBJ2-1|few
TGTGCCAGCAGTACTTCCCGGACTTCTTACAATGAGCAGTTCTTC
CASSTSRTSYNEQFF
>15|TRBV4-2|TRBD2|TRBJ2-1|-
TGTGCCAGCAGCCGTACGCGGGGGGTCTACAATGGGCAGTTCTTC
CASSRTRGVYNGQFF
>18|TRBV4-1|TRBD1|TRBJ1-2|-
TGCGCCAGCAGCCAAAAGATAAGCCGGGGACAGTCCTTTTATGGCTACACCTTC
CASSQKISRGQSFYGYTF
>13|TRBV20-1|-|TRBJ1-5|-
TGCAGTGCCCACGACAGAAACAATCAGCCCCAGCATTTT
CSAHDRNNQPQHF
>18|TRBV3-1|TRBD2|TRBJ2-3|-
TGTGCCAGCAGCCAAGATTACAGCGGGGTGATTGAATCAGATACGCAGTATTTT
CASSQDYSGVIESDTQYF
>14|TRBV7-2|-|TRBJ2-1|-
TGTGCCAGCAGCTTAGGGGCCCCACCGAATGAGCAGTTCTTC
CASSLGAPPNEQFF
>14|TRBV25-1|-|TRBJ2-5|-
TGTGCCAGCAGTGTTTTCACGGGACGCAATGAGCAGTACTTC
CASSVFTGRNEQYF
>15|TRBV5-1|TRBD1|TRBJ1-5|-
TGCGCCAGCAGCTTGACAGGGGACTACAATCAGCCCCAGCATTTT
CASSLTGDYNQPQHF
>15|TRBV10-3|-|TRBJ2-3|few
TGTGCCATCAGTGGTTCGAGCGTTCGCACAGATACGCAGTATTTT
CAISGSSVRTDTQYF
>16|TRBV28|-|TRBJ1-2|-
TGTGCCAGCAGTTTACTGGGACCCGACAGGCGCTATGGCTACACCTTC
CASSLLGPDRRYGYTF
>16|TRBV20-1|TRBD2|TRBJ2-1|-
TGCAGTGCTAGAGTCCCTAGCGGGGGGCTCTACAATGAGCAGTTCTTC
CSARVPSGGLYNEQFF
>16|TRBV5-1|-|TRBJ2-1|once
TGCGCCAGCAGCTCGCGCATCGAGACAGCCTACAATGAGCAGTTCTTC
CASSSRIETAYNEQFF
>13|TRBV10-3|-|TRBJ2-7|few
TGTGCCATCGAGACTCATAGCTCCTACGAGCAGTACTTC
CAIETHSSYEQYF
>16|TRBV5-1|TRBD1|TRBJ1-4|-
TGCGCCAGCAGGACGACAGGGCACGGCCCTAATGAAAAACTGTTTTTT
CASRTTGHGPNEKLFF
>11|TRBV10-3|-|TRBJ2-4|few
TGTGCCATCAGCTCCAGACAGGAGCAGTACTTC
CAISSRQEQYF
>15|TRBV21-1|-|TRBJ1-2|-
TGTGCCAGCAGCAAGACAGGGCACCCTCCCTATGGCTACACCTTC
CASSKTGHPPYGYTF
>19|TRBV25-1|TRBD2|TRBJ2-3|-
TGTGCCAGCACCTTACCCGGGACTAGCGGGGGGGAAAGCACAGATACGCAGTATTTT
CASTLPGTSGGESTDTQYF
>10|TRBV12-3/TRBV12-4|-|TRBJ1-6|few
TGTGCCAGCAGCCTTGGGGCCCTCCACTTT
CASSLGALHF
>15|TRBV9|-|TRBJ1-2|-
TGTGCCAGCAGCGTCAAGGGGAGGGGGAACTATGGCTACACCTTC
CASSVKGRGNYGYTF
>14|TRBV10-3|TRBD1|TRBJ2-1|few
TGTGCCATCGAGGGGGACAGCTCCTACAATGAGCAGTTCTTC
CAIEGDSSYNEQFF
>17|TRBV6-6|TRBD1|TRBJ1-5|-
TGTGCCAGCAGGGGCGAGGGGGCGCCTTATAGCAATCAGCCCCAGCATTTT
CASRGEGAPYSNQPQHF
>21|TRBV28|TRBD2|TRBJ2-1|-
TGTGCCAGCAGTTTCCCCTTGAGTAGCGGGCAGGCACCGACGCCTTACAATGAGCAGTTCTTC
CASSFPLSSGQAPTPYNEQFF
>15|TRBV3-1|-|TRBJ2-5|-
TGTGCCAGCAGGCCCCGACTAGTAATCCAAGAGACCCAGTACTTC
CASRPRLVIQETQYF
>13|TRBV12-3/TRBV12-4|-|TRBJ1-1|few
TGTGCCAGCAGTGACCAGGGTGGCACTGAAGCTTTCTTT
CASSDQGGTEAFF
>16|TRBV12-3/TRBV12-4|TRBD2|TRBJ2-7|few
TGTGCCAGCAGTTTGTCGCCTAGCGGGAGCTCCTACGAGCAGTACTTC
CASSLSPSGSSYEQYF
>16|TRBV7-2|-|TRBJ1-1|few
TGTGCCAGCAGCTTAGTATCCGTAGACTTGAACACTGAAGCTTTCTTT
CASSLVSVDLNTEAFF
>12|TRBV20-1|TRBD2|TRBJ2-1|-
TGCAGTGCTAGCGGGAGGCGTGCCCCCGGGTTCTTC
CSASGRRAPGFF
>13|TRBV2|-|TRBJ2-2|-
TGTGCCAGCAACCGTCAGAACACCGGGGAGCTGTTTTTT
CASNRQNTGELFF
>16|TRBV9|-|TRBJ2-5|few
TGTGCCAGCAGCGTAGGGGGACACCAACTGCGGGAGACCCAGTACTTC
CASSVGGHQLRETQYF
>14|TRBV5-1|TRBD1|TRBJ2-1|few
TGCGCCAGCAGCTTGGATCACAGGGGCAATGAGCAGTTCTTC
CASSLDHRGNEQFF
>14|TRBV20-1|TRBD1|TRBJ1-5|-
TGCAGTGCTAGCCGGGGACAGAGCAATCAGCCCCAGCATTTT
CSASRGQSNQPQHF
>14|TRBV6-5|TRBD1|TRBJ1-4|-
TGTGCCAGCAGTTACAGGGGGCATCAGGAAAAACTGTTTTTT
CASSYRGHQEKLFF
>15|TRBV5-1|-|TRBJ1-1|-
TGCGCCAGCAGCCATTGGACGGAAGCGAACACTGAAGCTTTCTTT
CASSHWTEANTEAFF
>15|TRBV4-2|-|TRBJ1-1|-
TGTGCCAGCAGCCAAGGGGGGTCAGGGAGTACTGAAGCTTTCTTT
CASSQGGSGSTEAFF